Listed here are 10 T cell receptor beta chains from one sample, sequenced in a study of regulatory T cells in long-lasting Graves disease. Construction of TCR beta libraries relied on iRepertoire HTBI primers and on Arm-PCR targeting CDR3 regions. TCRdb reanalysed the multiplex PCR reads using MiXCR and keeps one entry per CDR3 protein. Among roughly 510,000 distinct CDR3 sequences listed, about 16% were seen once. Described time point: newly diagnosed GD, antithyroid drugs for less than 3 months. After RNA was extracted from PBMCs, the TCR library was made from it. Separately, the same data were catalogued under a study of T cells in Graves' hyperthyroidism and ophthalmopathy.

Material: peripheral blood mononuclear cells (PBMCs), obtained at new diagnosis, from a patient treated with antithyroid drugs. The receptor set was obtained from a man aged 18 to 29 with Graves disease.

This clonotype was recorded a few times. The J gene is TRBJ2-7, the V gene TRBV29-1; TRBD2 matches 10 bases. Trimming removed 4 bases from V and 0 bases from J; junction bases left unmatched: 3. In germline, CDR1 is SQVTM, CDR2 ANQGSEA. The CDR3 covers 14 residues. The CDR3 DNA follows: TGCAGCGTTGTTAGCGGGAGGACCTCCTACGAGCAGTACTTC. This codes for CSVVSGRTSYEQYF.

This clonotype was counted between two and nine times. V is TRBV27 and J is TRBJ1-6, with no clear D. The CDR3 sequence is 15 residues long. The V gene's germline CDR1 is MNHEY and CDR2 SMNVEV (reference sequence). The V and J ends lost 8 bases and 0 bases respectively, with 11 bases between them. The CDR3 sequence is CASSSRGSYNSPLHF. Here the CDR3 DNA reads TGTGCCAGCTCCTCCCGAGGCTCCTATAATTCACCCCTCCACTTT.

CDR3 protein: CASSRRAWGEGNQPQHF. CDR3 nucleotide sequence: TGTGCCAGCAGCCGGCGGGCATGGGGGGAGGGCAATCAGCCCCAGCATTTT. The V and J genes are TRBV6-1 and TRBJ1-5; tentative D call: TRBD1 (5 bases). The germline V gene has CDR1 MNHNS and CDR2 SASEGT. The length of the CDR3 is 17 residues. V was trimmed by 6 bases and J by 2 bases, leaving 20 bases between them.

This chain uses TRBV5-1 with TRBJ2-1; TRBD1 agrees at 8 bases. CDR1 is SGHRS, CDR2 YFSETQ, per germline. J lost 10 bases, V lost 2 bases, and 11 bases had no gene match. CDR3 length: 15 amino acids. CDR3 DNA sequence: TGCGCCAGCAGCTTTCCGGGACAGGAGTCCTACGAGCAGTTCTTC. Its protein is CASSFPGQESYEQFF.

The CDR3 region has the DNA TGTGCCAGCAGCTTAAGGCGGGGACAGGGGACCTACGAGCAGTACTTC. Amino acids: CASSLRRGQGTYEQYF. This sequence joins TRBV7-9 and TRBJ2-7; 10 positions agree with TRBD1. J lost 2 bases, V lost 2 bases, and 6 bases had no gene match. Germline CDR1 and CDR2: SEHNR and FQNEAQ (reference sequence). The CDR3 consists of 16 residues.

This clonotype was picked up a small number of times. CDR3 DNA sequence: TGTGCCAGCAGCGCCCGGAATAATTCACCCCTCCACTTT. This codes for CASSARNNSPLHF. The rearrangement links TRBV7-6 to TRBJ1-6; D gene ambiguous. Germline V lookup: CDR1 SGHVS, CDR2 FNYEAQ. CDR3 length: 13 residues. Trimming stripped 5 bases from V and 5 bases from J, with 7 bases between.

This sequence joins TRBV7-9 and TRBJ1-4; the D is unclear. V was trimmed by 2 bases and J by 4 bases, leaving 8 bases between them. The CDR3 sequence is 14 residues long. Per germline, CDR1 SEHNR and CDR2 FQNEAQ (reference sequence). CDR3 coding DNA: TGTGCCAGCAGCTTACAGGCCAGTAATGAAAAACTGTTTTTT. Encoded protein: CASSLQASNEKLFF.

At least ten counts were recorded for this clonotype. J is TRBJ2-7 and V is TRBV5-1; perhaps TRBD2 as D (5 bases). The germline V gene has CDR1 SGHRS and CDR2 YFSETQ. This CDR3 has 14 amino acids. The ends were cut back, 0 bases at V and 7 bases at J, with 14 bases in the middle. For the CDR3, the DNA is TGCGCCAGCAGCTTGGTACGGGCAGAGGGAGAGCAGTACTTC. Translating it yields CASSLVRAEGEQYF.

The rearrangement links TRBV28 to TRBJ1-4; D is unresolved. The germline CDR1 and CDR2 sequences are MDHEN and SYDVKM. Trimming stripped 7 bases from V and 0 bases from J, with 12 bases between. The CDR3 extends over 15 amino acids. The CDR3 DNA is TGTGCCAGCATGTCCAGGACTGCAACTAATGAAAAACTGTTTTTT. Protein: CASMSRTATNEKLFF.

V usage is TRBV9 and J usage is TRBJ1-3; D is unclear. CDR1 SGDLS and CDR2 YYNGEE come from the germline V gene. Trimming removed 1 base at V and 0 bases at J, with 11 bases between. The CDR3 loop spans 16 amino acids. CDR3 DNA sequence: TGTGCCAGCAGCGTAAAGCCGCGTTACTCTGGAAACACCATATATTTT. Amino acid sequence: CASSVKPRYSGNTIYF.